This T cell receptor (beta chain) is drawn from a study of blood T cell repertoires in COVID-19. Study as a whole: Nucleic acid was either cDNA or gDNA, and it came from T cells, B-cell-depleted T cells, or PBMCs.

The CDR3 runs 14 residues. J was trimmed by 2 bases and V by 3 bases; bases with no gene match: 2. Looked up from germline, CDR1 is DFQATT and CDR2 is SNEGSKA (reference sequence). The assay was immunoSEQ multiplex PCR, and TCRdb's table has in-frame clones only and misses some. The sample holds fewer than 200,000 clones; 75% to 95% are singletons and the top ten take approximately 0.56%. The source is a man aged 45 to 65 with acute or convalescent COVID-19. Sequenced: peripheral blood. V gene TRBV20-1 combines with J gene TRBJ2-1, with 9 bases lining up with TRBD2. CDR3 region: CSASRGRAYNEQFF. Here the CDR3 DNA reads TGCAGTGCTAGTCGCGGGAGGGCCTACAATGAGCAGTTCTTC.